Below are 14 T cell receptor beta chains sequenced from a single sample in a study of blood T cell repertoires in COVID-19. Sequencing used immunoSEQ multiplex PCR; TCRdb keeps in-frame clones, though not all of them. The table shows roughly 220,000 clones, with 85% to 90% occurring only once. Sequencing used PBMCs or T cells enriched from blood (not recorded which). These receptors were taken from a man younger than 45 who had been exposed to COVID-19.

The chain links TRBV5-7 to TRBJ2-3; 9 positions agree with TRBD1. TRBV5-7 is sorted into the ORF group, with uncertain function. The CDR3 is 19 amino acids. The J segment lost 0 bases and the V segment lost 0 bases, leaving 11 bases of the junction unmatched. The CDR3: CASSLGGQGGEPSTDTQYF. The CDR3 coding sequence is TGTGCCAGCAGCTTGGGGGGACAGGGTGGGGAGCCTAGCACAGATACGCAGTATTTT.

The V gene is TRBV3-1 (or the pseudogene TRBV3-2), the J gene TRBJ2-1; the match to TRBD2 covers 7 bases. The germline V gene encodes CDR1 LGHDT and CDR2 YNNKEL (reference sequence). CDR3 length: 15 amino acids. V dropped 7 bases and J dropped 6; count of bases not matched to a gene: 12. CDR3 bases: TGTGCCAGCATGACAAGCGGGGCCCCTGGCAATGAGCAGTTCTTC. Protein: CASMTSGAPGNEQFF.

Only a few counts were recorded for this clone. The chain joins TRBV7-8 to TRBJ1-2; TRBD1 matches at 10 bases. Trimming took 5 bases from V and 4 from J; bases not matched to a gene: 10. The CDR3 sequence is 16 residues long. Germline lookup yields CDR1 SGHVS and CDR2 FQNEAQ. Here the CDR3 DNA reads TGTGCCAGCAGCCTGAGGACAGGGGGTTCCGGCTATGGCTACACCTTC. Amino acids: CASSLRTGGSGYGYTF.

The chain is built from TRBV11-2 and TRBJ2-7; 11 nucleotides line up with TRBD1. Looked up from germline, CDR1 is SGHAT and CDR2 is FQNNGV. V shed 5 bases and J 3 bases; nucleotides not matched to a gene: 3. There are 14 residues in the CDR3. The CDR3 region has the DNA TGTGCCAGCAGCCCCGGGACAGGGGGCTACGAGCAGTACTTC. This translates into CASSPGTGGYEQYF. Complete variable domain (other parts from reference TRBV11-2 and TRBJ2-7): EAGVAQSPRYKIIEKRQSVAFWCNPISGHATLYWYQQILGQGPKLLIQFQNNGVVDDSQLPKDRFSAERLKGVDSTLKIQPAKLEDSAVYLCASSPGTGGYEQYFGPGTRLTVT.

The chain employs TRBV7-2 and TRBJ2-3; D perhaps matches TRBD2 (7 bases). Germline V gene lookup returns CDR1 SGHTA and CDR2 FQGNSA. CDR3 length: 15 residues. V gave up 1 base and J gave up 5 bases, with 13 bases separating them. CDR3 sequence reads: CASSLGGGAVDTQYF. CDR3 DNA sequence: TGTGCCAGCAGCTTAGGAGGGGGGGCGGTAGATACGCAGTATTTT. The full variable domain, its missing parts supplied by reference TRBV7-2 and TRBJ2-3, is GAGVSQSPSNKVTEKGKDVELRCDPISGHTALYWYRQSLGQGLEFLIYFQGNSAPDKSGLPSDRFSAERTGGSVSTLTIQRTQQEDSAVYLCASSLGGGAVDTQYFGPGTRLTVL.

CDR3 nucleotide sequence: TGTGCCAGTAGTATAGCCATAGACTATGGCTACACCTTC. It codes for CASSIAIDYGYTF. The V and J genes are TRBV19 and TRBJ1-2; D unresolved. The CDR3 sequence is 13 residues long. V was cut by 1 base and J by 3 bases, with 6 bases left in between. Germline V gives CDR1 LNHDA, CDR2 SQIVND (reference sequence).

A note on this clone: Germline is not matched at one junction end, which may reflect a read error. CDR3 DNA sequence: TGTGCCAGCAGTCAAGCGGGGGGAGGGTATAATGAGCAGTTCTTC. As protein: CASSQAGGGYNEQFF. The gene calls are TRBV4-2 and TRBJ2-1; 9 nucleotides line up with TRBD2. This CDR3 has 15 amino acids. The germline gives CDR1 LGHNA, CDR2 YNFKEQ.

The CDR3 protein is CASSFSQGATNEKLFF. As DNA, the CDR3 is TGTGCCAGCAGTTTCTCACAGGGAGCAACTAATGAAAAACTGTTTTTT. This sequence joins TRBV27 and TRBJ1-4; perhaps TRBD1 as D (6 bases). V shed 3 bases and J shed 0 bases, with 11 bases lying between them. This CDR3 region has 16 residues. Germline values: CDR1 MNHEY, CDR2 SMNVEV (reference sequence).

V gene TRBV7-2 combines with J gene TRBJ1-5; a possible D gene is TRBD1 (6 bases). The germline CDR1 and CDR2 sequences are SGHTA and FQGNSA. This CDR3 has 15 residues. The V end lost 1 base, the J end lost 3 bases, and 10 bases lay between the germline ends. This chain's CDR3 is CASSLEGDNNQPQHF. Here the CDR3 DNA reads TGTGCCAGCAGCTTAGAGGGGGACAACAATCAGCCCCAGCATTTT.

CDR3 nucleotides: TGTGCCAGCAGTGAAAGTGGGGGACTCAATCAGCCCCAGCATTTT. This gives the protein CASSESGGLNQPQHF. The chain employs TRBV6-1 and TRBJ1-5, with D maybe TRBD1 (5 bases). The ends were cut back, 2 bases at V and 3 bases at J, with 11 bases in the middle. Germline CDR1 MNHNS, CDR2 SASEGT. This CDR3 comprises 15 residues.

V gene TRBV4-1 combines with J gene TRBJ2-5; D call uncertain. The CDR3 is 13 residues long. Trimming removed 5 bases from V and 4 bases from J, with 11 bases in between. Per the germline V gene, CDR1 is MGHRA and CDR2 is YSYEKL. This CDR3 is CASSLTWAETQYF. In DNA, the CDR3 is TGCGCCAGCAGCTTAACTTGGGCAGAGACCCAGTACTTC.

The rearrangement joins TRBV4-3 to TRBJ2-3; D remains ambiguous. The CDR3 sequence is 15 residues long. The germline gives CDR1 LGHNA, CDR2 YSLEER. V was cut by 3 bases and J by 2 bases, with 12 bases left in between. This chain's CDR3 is CASSQETGYTDTQYF. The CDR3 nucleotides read TGCGCCAGCAGCCAGGAGACTGGATACACAGATACGCAGTATTTT.

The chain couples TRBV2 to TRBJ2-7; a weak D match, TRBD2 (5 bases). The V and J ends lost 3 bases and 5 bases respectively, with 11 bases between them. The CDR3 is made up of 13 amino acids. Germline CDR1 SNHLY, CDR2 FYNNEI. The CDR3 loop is CASSEGETDEQYF. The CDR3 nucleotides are TGTGCCAGCAGTGAGGGAGAAACAGACGAGCAGTACTTC.

This chain's CDR3 is CASSEGGVDHQPQHF. DNA for the CDR3: TGCGCCAGCAGTGAGGGGGGGGTAGATCATCAGCCCCAGCATTTT. The rearrangement uses TRBV10-1 and TRBJ1-5; TRBD1 is a possible D gene (5 bases). The CDR3 has 15 amino acids. Looked up from germline, CDR1 is WNHNN and CDR2 is SYGVQD (reference sequence). The V end lost 2 bases, the J end lost 5 bases, and 13 bases lay between the germline ends.